Listed below are T cell receptor beta chains from one sample, sequenced in a study of blood T cell repertoires in COVID-19. Produced via immunoSEQ multiplex PCR; TCRdb's table is partial and in-frame only. Here the sample spans approximately 400,000 clones, around nine tenths being singletons. Sequencing was carried out using PBMCs or T cells enriched from blood (not recorded which). Source of these receptors: a woman in her late teens or twenties who had recovered from COVID-19. The CDR3 runs from the conserved cysteine through the conserved F or W. The order of the fields is V gene, D gene, clone size, J gene, CDR3 protein, CDR3 DNA. D genes are given only for firm matches. Not all rows give a size; the values are once, few, many and, for expanded clones, a class.

TRBV5-1,-,once,TRBJ1-2,CASSPGQSTNYGYTF,TGCGCCAGCAGCCCGGGACAATCGACAAATTATGGCTACACCTTC
TRBV25-1,-,-,TRBJ1-2,CASSERETAYGYTF,TGTGCCAGCAGTGAACGGGAAACGGCCTATGGCTACACCTTC
TRBV9,-,-,TRBJ2-7,CASGDEQYF,TGTGCCAGCGGAGACGAGCAGTACTTC
TRBV19,TRBD1,-,TRBJ1-3,CASSRTGPGNTIYF,TGTGCCAGTAGTCGGACAGGGCCTGGAAACACCATATATTTT
TRBV7-6,-,-,TRBJ2-7,CASSLAYRTTNEQYF,TGTGCCAGCAGCTTAGCATATAGGACAACCAACGAGCAGTACTTC
TRBV4-1,-,-,TRBJ2-3,CASSQDPTGEGTDTQYF,TGCGCCAGCAGCCAAGATCCGACAGGGGAGGGAACAGATACGCAGTATTTT
TRBV5-1,TRBD1,-,TRBJ2-1,CASSAGGIDEQFF,TGCGCCAGCAGCGCAGGGGGTATTGATGAGCAGTTCTTC
TRBV7-6,-,once,TRBJ1-5,CASSSRENQPQHF,TGTGCCAGCAGCTCGCGAGAGAATCAGCCCCAGCATTTT
TRBV29-1,TRBD2,-,TRBJ2-7,CSAGTSGSLQYF,TGCAGCGCCGGGACTAGCGGGTCCCTTCAGTACTTC
TRBV30,TRBD2,-,TRBJ2-3,CAWSVRWALAGGTDTQYF,TGTGCCTGGAGTGTAAGGTGGGCGCTAGCGGGGGGCACAGATACGCAGTATTTT
TRBV10-3,TRBD2,-,TRBJ2-1,CATSGDYNEQFF,TGTGCCACAAGCGGGGATTACAATGAGCAGTTCTTC
TRBV11-2,TRBD1,-,TRBJ2-7,CASSSLRDRGHEQYF,TGTGCCAGCAGCTCCCTGCGGGACAGGGGCCACGAGCAGTACTTC
TRBV12-3/TRBV12-4,TRBD1,-,TRBJ1-2,CASSPGTGYGYTF,TGTGCCAGCAGTCCTGGGACAGGCTATGGCTACACCTTC
TRBV6-4,TRBD2,-,TRBJ2-7,CASSEAGTSGEKSYEQYF,TGTGCCAGCAGTGAGGCCGGGACTAGCGGTGAAAAATCCTACGAGCAGTACTTC
TRBV7-3,-,few,TRBJ2-3,CASSLQRPGDTQYF,TGTGCCAGCAGCTTACAACGACCGGGAGATACGCAGTATTTT
TRBV19,-,few,TRBJ1-2,CASSTPQDGVGYGYTF,TGTGCCAGTAGTACCCCTCAGGACGGGGTAGGGTATGGCTACACCTTC
TRBV29-1,TRBD1,-,TRBJ1-4,CSVAVGQGGEKLFF,TGCAGCGTCGCCGTTGGACAGGGAGGGGAAAAACTGTTTTTT
TRBV6-5,-,-,TRBJ1-3,CASSLYSGNTIYF,TGTGCCAGCAGCCTATACTCGGGAAACACCATATATTTT
TRBV5-1,-,-,TRBJ2-2,CASSLAGGQLGTGELFF,TGCGCCAGCAGCTTGGCCGGGGGGCAGTTGGGCACCGGGGAGCTGTTTTTT
TRBV18,-,-,TRBJ1-1,CASSKSGRKNTEAFF,TGTGCCAGCTCAAAAAGCGGGAGAAAGAACACTGAAGCTTTCTTT
TRBV6-2/TRBV6-3,-,-,TRBJ2-3,CASSYTGILSTDTQYF,TGTGCCAGCAGTTACACCGGGATCCTTAGCACAGATACGCAGTATTTT
TRBV5-4,TRBD1,-,TRBJ1-2,CASSGQTGTGTDGYTF,TGTGCCAGCAGCGGGCAAACCGGGACAGGGACAGATGGCTACACCTTC
TRBV18,TRBD1,few,TRBJ1-2,CASSPMAQTGTGYTF,TGTGCCAGCTCACCCATGGCCCAGACAGGGACGGGCTACACCTTC
TRBV11-2,-,-,TRBJ1-1,CANSHRGAEAFF,TGTGCCAACAGCCATCGAGGCGCTGAAGCTTTCTTT
TRBV25-1,-,-,TRBJ2-1,CASIQRDRGYNEQFF,TGTGCCAGCATACAAAGGGACCGGGGGTACAATGAGCAGTTCTTC
TRBV7-8,-,-,TRBJ2-1,CASSTRLMSSYNEQFF,TGTGCCAGCAGCACCCGACTAATGAGCTCCTACAATGAGCAGTTCTTC
TRBV6-5,-,-,TRBJ1-1,CASSLAGERGGTEAFF,TGTGCCAGCAGTTTGGCCGGAGAGCGGGGGGGGACTGAAGCTTTCTTT
TRBV21-1,-,-,TRBJ1-6,CASRVHGRHYNSPLHF,TGTGCCAGCAGAGTCCATGGCAGGCACTATAATTCACCCCTCCACTTT
TRBV6-5,-,-,TRBJ1-2,CASSYEGRIYYGYTF,TGTGCCAGCAGTTACGAGGGGAGGATATACTATGGCTACACCTTC
TRBV6-5,-,-,TRBJ1-4,CASSYSVRGMGEKLFF,TGTGCCAGCAGTTACTCGGTCCGGGGTATGGGGGAAAAACTGTTTTTT
TRBV7-8,-,-,TRBJ2-1,CASSPVNEQFF,TGTGCCAGCAGCCCCGTCAATGAGCAGTTCTTC
TRBV10-3,TRBD1,-,TRBJ1-2,CAISLTGSYGYTF,TGTGCCATCAGTCTGACAGGGTCCTATGGCTACACCTTC
TRBV24-1,-,-,TRBJ1-5,CATSDWGDGNQPQHF,TGTGCCACCAGTGATTGGGGGGACGGGAATCAGCCCCAGCATTTT
TRBV11-2,TRBD1,-,TRBJ2-5,CASSSDRGGETQYF,TGTGCCAGCAGCTCGGACAGGGGCGGAGAGACCCAGTACTTC
TRBV6-5,TRBD1,-,TRBJ1-2,CASSFDRGGGYTF,TGTGCCAGCAGTTTCGACAGGGGAGGCGGCTACACCTTC
TRBV28,-,-,TRBJ1-6,CASSWEDPAPLHF,TGTGCCAGCAGTTGGGAGGACCCCGCTCCCCTCCACTTT
TRBV3-1/TRBV3-2,TRBD1,-,TRBJ1-1,CASSQWDSSPEAFF,TGTGCCAGCAGCCAATGGGACAGTTCCCCTGAAGCTTTCTTT
TRBV19,-,-,TRBJ1-5,CASRRRVRDQPQHF,TGTGCCAGCAGGAGGAGGGTGCGGGATCAGCCCCAGCATTTT
TRBV6-1,TRBD2,-,TRBJ2-3,CASSERGGVSASTDTQYF,TGTGCCAGCAGTGAACGGGGGGGGGTTTCAGCAAGCACAGATACGCAGTATTTT
TRBV19,TRBD1,-,TRBJ1-5,CATSDRALGNQPQHF,TGTGCCACTTCCGACAGGGCTTTAGGCAATCAGCCCCAGCATTTT
TRBV2,-,-,TRBJ1-1,CASSATTGNTEAFF,TGTGCCAGCAGCGCTACCACAGGGAACACTGAAGCTTTCTTT
TRBV3-1/TRBV3-2,TRBD2,-,TRBJ2-5,CASSHLAGLETQYF,TGTGCCAGCAGCCACCTAGCGGGCCTGGAGACCCAGTACTTC
TRBV11-3,-,-,TRBJ1-6,CASSLGSRGNSPLHF,TGTGCTAGCAGCTTAGGCTCCAGGGGTAATTCACCCCTCCACTTT